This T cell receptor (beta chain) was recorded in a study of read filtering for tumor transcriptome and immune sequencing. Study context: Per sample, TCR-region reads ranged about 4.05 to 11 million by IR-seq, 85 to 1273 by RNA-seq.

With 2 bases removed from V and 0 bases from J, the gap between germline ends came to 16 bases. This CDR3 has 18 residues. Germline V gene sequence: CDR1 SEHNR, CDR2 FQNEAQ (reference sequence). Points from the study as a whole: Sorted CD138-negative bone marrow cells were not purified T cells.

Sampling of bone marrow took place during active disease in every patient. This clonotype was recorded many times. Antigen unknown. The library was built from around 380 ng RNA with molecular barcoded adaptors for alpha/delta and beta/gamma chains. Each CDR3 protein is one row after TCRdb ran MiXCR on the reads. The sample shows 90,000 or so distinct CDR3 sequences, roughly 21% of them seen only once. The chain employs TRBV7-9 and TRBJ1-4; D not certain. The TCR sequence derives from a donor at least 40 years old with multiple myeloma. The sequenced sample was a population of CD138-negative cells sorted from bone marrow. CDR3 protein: CASSLNRPETATNEKLFF. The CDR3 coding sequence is TGTGCCAGCAGCTTAAATAGGCCGGAAACAGCAACTAATGAAAAACTGTTTTTT.